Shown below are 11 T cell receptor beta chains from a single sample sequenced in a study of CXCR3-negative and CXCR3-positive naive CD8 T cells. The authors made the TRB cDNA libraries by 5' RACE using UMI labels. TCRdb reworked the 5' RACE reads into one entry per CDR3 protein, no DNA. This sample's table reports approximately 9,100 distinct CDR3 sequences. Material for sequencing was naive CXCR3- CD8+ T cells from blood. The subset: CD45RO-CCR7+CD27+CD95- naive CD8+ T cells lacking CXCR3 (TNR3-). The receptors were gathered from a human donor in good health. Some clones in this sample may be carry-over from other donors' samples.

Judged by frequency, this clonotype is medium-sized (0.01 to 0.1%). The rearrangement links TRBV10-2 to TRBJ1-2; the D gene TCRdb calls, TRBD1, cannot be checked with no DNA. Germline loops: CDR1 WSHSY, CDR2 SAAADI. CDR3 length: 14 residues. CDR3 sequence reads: CASSEDRGYYGYTF.

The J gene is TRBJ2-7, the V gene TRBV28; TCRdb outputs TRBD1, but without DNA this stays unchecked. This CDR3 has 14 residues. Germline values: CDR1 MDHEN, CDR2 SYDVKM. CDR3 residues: CASSLPDRDNEQYF.

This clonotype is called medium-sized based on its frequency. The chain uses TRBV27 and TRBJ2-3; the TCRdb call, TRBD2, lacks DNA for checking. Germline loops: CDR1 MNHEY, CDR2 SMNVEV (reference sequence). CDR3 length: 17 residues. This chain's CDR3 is CASSFSGLAGGTDTQYF.

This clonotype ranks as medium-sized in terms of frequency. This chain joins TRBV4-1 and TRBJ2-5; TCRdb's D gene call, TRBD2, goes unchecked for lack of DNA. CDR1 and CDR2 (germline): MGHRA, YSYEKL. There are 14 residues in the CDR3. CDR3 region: CASSQVGLAETQYF.

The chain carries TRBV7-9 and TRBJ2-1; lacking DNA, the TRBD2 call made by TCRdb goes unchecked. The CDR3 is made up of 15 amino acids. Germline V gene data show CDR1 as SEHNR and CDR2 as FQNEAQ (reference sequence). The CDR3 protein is CASSPPSGSYNEQFF.

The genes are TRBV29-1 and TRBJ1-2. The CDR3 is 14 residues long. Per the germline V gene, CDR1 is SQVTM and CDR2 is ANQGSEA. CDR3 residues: CSVLQAQEVYGYTF. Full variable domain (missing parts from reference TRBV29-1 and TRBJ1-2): SAVISQKPSRDICQRGTSLTIQCQVDSQVTMMFWYRQQPGQSLTLIATANQGSEATYESGFVIDKFPISRPNLTFSTLTVSNMSPEDSSIYLCSVLQAQEVYGYTFGSGTRLTVV.

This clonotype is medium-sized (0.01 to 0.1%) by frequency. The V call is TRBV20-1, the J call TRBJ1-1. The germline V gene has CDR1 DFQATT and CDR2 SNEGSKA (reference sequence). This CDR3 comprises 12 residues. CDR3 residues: CSARDGRTEAFF.

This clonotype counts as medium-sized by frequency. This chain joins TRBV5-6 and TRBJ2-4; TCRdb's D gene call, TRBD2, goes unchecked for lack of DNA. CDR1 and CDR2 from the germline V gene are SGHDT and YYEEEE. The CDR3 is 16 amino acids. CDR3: CASSLRDTGWENIQYF.

CDR3 protein: CASSLFPRSSDNQETQYF. V usage is TRBV5-4 and J usage is TRBJ2-5; with no DNA, the TCRdb D assignment of TRBD2 cannot be verified. This CDR3 spans 18 amino acids. The germline gives CDR1 SGHNT, CDR2 YYREEE (reference sequence).

The CDR3 region is CASSLGQGATDTQYF. The rearrangement links TRBV5-1 to TRBJ2-3; TCRdb indicates TRBD1, and absent DNA this call remains unverified. In germline, CDR1 is SGHRS, CDR2 YFSETQ. The CDR3 runs to 15 residues. The full variable domain, its missing parts supplied by reference TRBV5-1 and TRBJ2-3, is KAGVTQTPRYLIKTRGQQVTLSCSPISGHRSVSWYQQTPGQGLQFLFEYFSETQRNKGNFPGRFSGRQFSNSRSEMNVSTLELGDSALYLCASSLGQGATDTQYFGPGTRLTVL.

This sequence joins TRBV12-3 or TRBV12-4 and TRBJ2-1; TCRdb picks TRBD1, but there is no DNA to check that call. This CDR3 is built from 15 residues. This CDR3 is CASSPGSSPYNEQFF.